These 29 T cell receptor beta chains were all obtained from the same sample, sequenced in a study of cytomegalovirus exposure and HLA in healthy donors. With 60 Vbeta and 13 Jbeta primers, the PCR was carried out. Here immunoSEQ multiplex PCR was the method, and the copy in TCRdb shows in-frame clones only, minus some. The repertoire includes about 150,000 clones, around a tenth of them detected once, and approximately 1.9% sits in the top ten. The material sequenced was PBMCs. The receptors derive from a man over 45 in good health and CMV-seronegative.

This clone was detected only a few times. The chain employs TRBV5-4 and TRBJ2-1, with 10 bases identical to TRBD1. Germline V gene data show CDR1 as SGHNT and CDR2 as YYREEE (reference sequence). CDR3 length equals 15 residues. With 1 base clipped from V and 5 bases from J, the junction kept 3 bases outside the gene matches. The CDR3: CASSLRQGANNEQFF. The DNA for the CDR3 is TGTGCCAGCAGCTTGAGACAGGGGGCCAACAATGAGCAGTTCTTC.

The chain joins TRBV7-2 to TRBJ1-1; 12 bases map to TRBD1. V lost 6 bases, J lost 7 bases, and 6 bases stayed unmatched. This CDR3 has 14 amino acids. Germline assignment: CDR1 SGHTA and CDR2 FQGNSA. In nucleotides, the CDR3 is TGTGCCAGCAGGCGGGGACAGGGGGCGGTTGAAGCTTTCTTT. This gives the protein CASRRGQGAVEAFF.

This clone appeared a few times. CDR3 loop: CASSLGDRDTEKLFF. The CDR3 region has the DNA TGCGCCAGCAGCTTGGGGGACAGGGACACTGAAAAACTGTTTTTT. This chain uses TRBV5-1 with TRBJ1-4, with TRBD1 matching over 9 bases. The CDR3 length is 15 residues. The V gene end was trimmed by 0 bases and the J gene end by 7 bases; junction bases not matched to a gene: 4. CDR1 SGHRS and CDR2 YFSETQ come from the germline V gene.

This clone has a handful of counts. This chain joins TRBV7-9 and TRBJ1-4; a possible D gene is TRBD1 (5 bases). Germline assignment: CDR1 SEHNR and CDR2 FQNEAQ (reference sequence). V was pared by 2 bases and J by 8 bases, with 12 bases between. The CDR3 extends over 14 amino acids. This CDR3 is CASSLTGPQEKLFF. CDR3 bases: TGTGCCAGCAGCTTAACAGGCCCCCAAGAAAAACTGTTTTTT.

Only a few counts were recorded for this clone. The chain combines TRBV2 with TRBJ1-1; no firm D call. The germline V gene encodes CDR1 SNHLY and CDR2 FYNNEI. The CDR3 is 14 amino acids. V was cut by 4 bases and J by 3 bases, with 12 bases left in between. The CDR3 loop is CASSVAHGDTEAFF. The CDR3 bases are TGTGCCAGCAGTGTGGCTCACGGGGACACTGAAGCTTTCTTT. The whole variable domain, remainder taken from reference TRBV2 and TRBJ1-1, is EPEVTQTPSHQVTQMGQEVILRCVPISNHLYFYWYRQILGQKVEFLVSFYNNEISEKSEIFDDQFSVERPDGSNFTLKIRSTKLEDSAMYFCASSVAHGDTEAFFGQGTRLTVV.

The gene calls are TRBV27 and TRBJ2-7; D may be TRBD1 (6 bases). The germline V gene has CDR1 MNHEY and CDR2 SMNVEV (reference sequence). V was clipped by 7 bases and J by 4 bases, with 8 bases between them. This CDR3 region has 11 residues. CDR3 in amino acids: CASTQGYEQYF. The CDR3 coding sequence is TGTGCCAGCACCCAGGGGTACGAGCAGTACTTC.

The chain uses TRBV29-1 and TRBJ1-4, with a possible D match to TRBD1 (6 bases). The CDR3 is made up of 13 amino acids. Germline CDR1 and CDR2: SQVTM and ANQGSEA. V was trimmed by 4 bases and J by 5 bases, leaving 11 bases between them. The CDR3 is CSVGAGANEKLFF. In DNA form, the CDR3 reads TGCAGCGTTGGGGCAGGGGCAAATGAAAAACTGTTTTTT.

The chain joins TRBV29-1 to TRBJ2-1; D perhaps matches TRBD2 (5 bases). Germline CDR1 is SQVTM and CDR2 is ANQGSEA. The V and J ends lost 4 bases and 9 bases respectively, with 13 bases between them. CDR3 length: 12 amino acids. The CDR3 nucleotides are TGCAGCGTTGCCACTCCTGAGGGTGAGCAGTTCTTC. Protein product: CSVATPEGEQFF.

Only a few counts were recorded for this clone. The rearrangement uses TRBV10-2 and TRBJ2-7; TRBD1 agrees at 7 bases. After removal of 7 bases from V and 3 bases from J, the junction contained 9 bases not matched to a gene. The CDR3 extends over 14 amino acids. Germline V gene data show CDR1 as WSHSY and CDR2 as SAAADI. CDR3 sequence reads: CASNQQGMGYEQYF. The CDR3 DNA reads as TGCGCCAGCAACCAACAGGGGATGGGCTACGAGCAGTACTTC.

The chain has TRBV6-1 and TRBJ2-7; D may be TRBD2 (7 bases). The CDR3 is 15 residues long. Germline-derived CDR1 and CDR2 are MNHNS and SASEGT. Trimming pared 5 bases from V and 4 bases from J, leaving 18 bases between. As DNA, the CDR3 is TGTGCCAGCAGTCCCTCGGGGGGCGATGGGTACGAGCAGTACTTC. Translated: CASSPSGGDGYEQYF.

This clone was recorded a few times. The rearrangement joins TRBV30 to TRBJ1-3; D ambiguous. Trimming shortened V by 1 base and J by 1 base, and 8 bases separated the two germline ends. The germline V gene has CDR1 GTSNPN and CDR2 SVGIG (reference sequence). This CDR3 region has 14 residues. CDR3 region: CAWSGTNSGNTIYF. In DNA, the CDR3 is TGTGCCTGGAGTGGAACAAATTCTGGAAACACCATATATTTT.

The gene calls are TRBV7-2 and TRBJ2-7; 7 bases line up with TRBD2. The V and J ends lost 3 bases and 5 bases, in that order; junction bases with no gene match: 7. The length of the CDR3 is 14 residues. CDR1 is SGHTA, CDR2 FQGNSA, per germline. The DNA for the CDR3 is TGTGCCAGCAGCTTTTCTTGGACTAGAGACGAGCAGTACTTC. The encoded protein is CASSFSWTRDEQYF.

The V and J genes are TRBV7-9 and TRBJ1-4, with a tentative D call TRBD1 (6 bases). The germline CDR1 and CDR2 sequences are SEHNR and FQNEAQ (reference sequence). The CDR3 runs 17 residues. The V gene lost 4 bases and the J gene lost 7 bases, with 22 bases spanning the gap. DNA for the CDR3: TGTGCCAGCAGCTCCTCGATGAACAGGGTGGTAGGTGAAAAACTGTTTTTT. It is translated as CASSSSMNRVVGEKLFF.

This clone was seen at least ten times. J is TRBJ1-4 and V is TRBV10-3; TRBD1 is a possible D gene (6 bases). The CDR3 is made up of 16 amino acids. Germline assignment: CDR1 ENHRY and CDR2 SYGVKD. V dropped 8 bases and J dropped 4 bases, with 20 bases sitting between them. For the CDR3, the DNA is TGTGCCATCCCCAAGGGGGGGCTGTTAGGTAATGAAAAACTGTTTTTT. This gives the protein CAIPKGGLLGNEKLFF.

This clone has just a few counts. The genes are TRBV13 and TRBJ1-2, with D possibly TRBD1 on 6 matching bases. Looked up from germline, CDR1 is PRHDT and CDR2 is FYEKMQ (reference sequence). V dropped 4 bases and J dropped 3 bases, with 6 bases sitting between them. The CDR3 has 12 residues. The CDR3 is CASSWTDYGYTF. The CDR3 coding sequence is TGTGCCAGCAGCTGGACAGACTATGGCTACACCTTC.

This clone turned up a few times. The sample holds other DNA sequences that translate to the same CDR3. The chain joins TRBV9 to TRBJ2-7, with 9 bases matching TRBD1. This CDR3 has 17 amino acids. Trimming took 1 base from V and 5 from J; bases not matched to a gene: 13. Germline CDR1 and CDR2: SGDLS and YYNGEE. CDR3 coding DNA: TGTGCCAGCAGCGTATCCCTTTCCGGGACAGGGAACGACGAGCAGTACTTC. Its protein product is CASSVSLSGTGNDEQYF.

This clone was seen a handful of times. J is TRBJ1-1 and V is TRBV6-1; weak D call: TRBD1 (5 bases). CDR3 length equals 13 residues. The V gene lost 4 bases and the J gene lost 3 bases, with 9 bases spanning the gap. Germline CDR1 reads MNHNS; CDR2 reads SASEGT. The CDR3 bases are TGTGCCAGCAGTGTACAGGAATACACTGAAGCTTTCTTT. Translating it yields CASSVQEYTEAFF.

The chain is built from TRBV10-1 and TRBJ1-1; 7 bases align to TRBD1. With 0 bases clipped from V and 4 bases from J, the junction kept 5 bases outside the gene matches. Germline-derived CDR1 and CDR2 are WNHNN and SYGVQD (reference sequence). This CDR3 contains 15 residues. The DNA for the CDR3 is TGCGCCAGCAGTGAGTCGAAGGGGGCGACCACTGAAGCTTTCTTT. It is translated as CASSESKGATTEAFF.

The V call is TRBV4-1, the J call TRBJ1-2; D gene uncertain. The V gene lost 4 bases and the J gene lost 4 bases, with 13 bases spanning the gap. The CDR3 extends over 14 amino acids. Germline V CDR1 and CDR2: MGHRA, YSYEKL. The CDR3 DNA reads TGCGCCAGCAGCCTCTCGGAGTTCAGCTATGGCTACACCTTC. The encoded protein is CASSLSEFSYGYTF.

CDR3 protein: CASSEWTSGGTDTQYF. The CDR3 DNA sequence: TGTGCCAGCAGCGAATGGACTAGCGGGGGTACAGATACGCAGTATTTT. The V gene is TRBV5-6, the J gene TRBJ2-3; 13 bases are shared with TRBD2. CDR3 length: 16 residues. Germline V gene data show CDR1 as SGHDT and CDR2 as YYEEEE. J was trimmed by 3 bases and V by 4 bases; bases with no gene match: 5.

The chain employs TRBV5-4 and TRBJ2-5, with TRBD2 matching over 10 bases. The CDR3 contains 15 residues. Germline V gives CDR1 SGHNT, CDR2 YYREEE (reference sequence). V gave up 2 bases and J gave up 4 bases; unmatched junction bases: 5. The CDR3 DNA reads TGTGCCAGCAGCTTTAACCTAGCGGGAGCAGAGACCCAGTACTTC. Residues: CASSFNLAGAETQYF.

The table lists this clone with a few counts. The chain links TRBV5-1 to TRBJ2-1; 7 nucleotides match TRBD2. In germline, CDR1 is SGHRS, CDR2 YFSETQ. V shed 0 bases, J shed 7 bases, and the junction held 7 bases outside the gene matches. The CDR3 extends over 15 amino acids. Here the CDR3 DNA reads TGCGCCAGCAGCTTGGAGTCTAGCGGTCTAAATGAGCAGTTCTTC. It translates to CASSLESSGLNEQFF.

A few counts support this clone. This sequence joins TRBV19 and TRBJ1-5, with D possibly TRBD1 on 5 matching bases. Trimming cost V 6 bases and J 2 bases, with 8 bases left between them. CDR3 length: 13 residues. CDR1 and CDR2 from the germline V gene are LNHDA and SQIVND (reference sequence). The CDR3 is CASSMTGNQPQHF. Here the CDR3 DNA reads TGTGCCAGTAGCATGACAGGCAATCAGCCCCAGCATTTT. Supplemented by reference TRBV19 and TRBJ1-5, the full variable domain reads DGGITQSPKYLFRKEGQNVTLSCEQNLNHDAMYWYRQDPGQGLRLIYYSQIVNDFQKGDIAEGYSVSREKKESFPLTVTSAQKNPTAFYLCASSMTGNQPQHFGDGTRLSIL.

V usage is TRBV9 and J usage is TRBJ2-1; perhaps TRBD2 as D (6 bases). CDR1 is SGDLS and CDR2 is YYNGEE in the germline V gene. This CDR3 is 18 amino acids long. V lost 0 bases and J lost 0, with 16 bases in between. The CDR3 region has the DNA TGTGCCAGCAGCGTAGATCCTATGGGACTGTTCTCCTACAATGAGCAGTTCTTC. Residues: CASSVDPMGLFSYNEQFF.

The chain couples TRBV28 to TRBJ2-4; TRBD1 aligns across 8 bases. V lost 8 bases, J lost 2 bases, and 8 bases stayed unmatched. Per germline, CDR1 MDHEN and CDR2 SYDVKM. This CDR3 has 15 residues. CDR3 coding DNA: TGTGCCAGCGGGGGCCAGGGGGCGTCCAAAAACATTCAGTACTTC. Translating gives CASGGQGASKNIQYF.

This clone was seen only a few times. The chain combines TRBV28 with TRBJ1-1, with D perhaps TRBD1 (5 bases). The CDR3 runs to 14 residues. V lost 1 base, J lost 1 base, and 7 bases lay in between. Germline V gives CDR1 MDHEN, CDR2 SYDVKM. CDR3 region: CASSLFRANTEAFF. The DNA of the CDR3 is TGTGCCAGCAGTTTATTCAGGGCGAACACTGAAGCTTTCTTT.

The table lists this clone with a few counts. The rearrangement uses TRBV6-1 and TRBJ1-3, with 11 bases matching TRBD1. Germline CDR1 reads MNHNS; CDR2 reads SASEGT. The ends lost 7 bases at V and 3 bases at J; junction bases unmatched: 2. This CDR3 contains 14 residues. Here the CDR3 DNA reads TGTGCCAGCACGGGACAGGGGGGTGGAAACACCATATATTTT. Amino acid sequence: CASTGQGGGNTIYF.

The rearrangement links TRBV5-6 to TRBJ2-5; 8 positions agree with TRBD2. With the DNA end fitting TRBJ2-7 better, the J assignment may be wrong. Germline-derived CDR1 and CDR2 are SGHDT and YYEEEE. The CDR3 runs 16 residues. The CDR3 coding sequence is TGTGCCAGCAGCTTCCGGCTAGCGGGTTCCTCCTACGAGCAGTACTTC. It is translated as CASSFRLAGSSYEQYF.

V and J are TRBV6-5 and TRBJ1-1; D is unresolved. CDR1 and CDR2 from the germline V gene are MNHEY and SVGAGI. The CDR3 spans 14 residues. V lost 8 bases, J lost 2 bases, and 15 bases lay in between. The CDR3 nucleotides are TGTGCCAGCGGATATGGGAGGCAAAACACTGAAGCTTTCTTT. Translation: CASGYGRQNTEAFF.